This T cell receptor (beta chain) was retrieved from a study of shared clonotypes between healthy human individuals. Study information: Each donor had three CD4 naive, three CD4 memory, two CD8 naive and one CD8 memory plate.

As concerns this clone: As yet, its antigen is unknown. At the DNA level, this CDR3 is encoded by other sequences in the same sample as well.

Negatively enriched CD4+ T cells were divided by CD45RA into naive and memory. Study-level results: Non-shared clonotypes were found to have lower generation probabilities than the clonotypes that were shared by all four of the sorted-subset donors.

Genomic DNA of every subset was divided equally among multiple immunoSEQ plates. Sequencing was performed with immunoSEQ multiplex PCR; in TCRdb, only in-frame clones are kept and a portion is missing. The sample has about 2.4 million clones; 93% are singletons. Input material: naive CD4+ T cells from PBMCs. Subset denoted: CD45RA+ positively selected. The clonotype was recovered from a man aged 18-30 years in good health. Some clones in this sample may be carry-over from other donors' samples.

The CDR3 loop reads CASSLGGSYEQYF. The CDR3 DNA reads TGTGCCAGCAGTTTGGGAGGGAGCTACGAGCAGTACTTC. The genes are TRBV28 and TRBJ2-7; 7 nucleotides agree with TRBD2. Germline V gene sequence: CDR1 MDHEN, CDR2 SYDVKM. V dropped 3 bases and J dropped 3; count of bases not matched to a gene: 2. The CDR3 is 13 amino acids.